One sample yielded the 29 T cell receptor beta chains listed below, sequenced in a study of blood T cells in healthy people across ages. For the second PCR, which ran for about 7 to 11 cycles, a sample-barcoded 5' primer and a J-beta primer mix were used. In TCRdb, the 5' RACE reads were re-called with MiXCR into one record per CDR3 protein. The sample gives approximately 800,000 distinct CDR3 sequences, 60% to 80% of which show up once; 25% to 35% is in the top ten. Sequenced sample: blood. The source is a man aged 25 to 45 in good health.

The chain combines TRBV29-1 with TRBJ2-5, with a possible D match to TRBD1 (5 bases). Germline CDR1 reads SQVTM; CDR2 reads ANQGSEA. This CDR3 region has 11 residues. The CDR3 bases are TGCACTACGCAAGGGGAAGAGACCCAGTACTTC. It translates to CTTQGEETQYF.

The chain joins TRBV24-1 to TRBJ2-3; TRBD2 matches at 11 bases. The CDR3 has 15 residues. The V gene's germline CDR1 is KGHDR and CDR2 SFDVKD. V shed 3 bases, J shed 3 bases, and the junction held 1 base outside the gene matches. The CDR3 DNA sequence: TGTGCCACCAGTGATCCTAGCGGGGGGACAGATACGCAGTATTTT. Protein product: CATSDPSGGTDTQYF.

The V and J genes are TRBV29-1 and TRBJ1-1; D is perhaps TRBD1 (5 bases). Germline V lookup: CDR1 SQVTM, CDR2 ANQGSEA. V shed 4 bases and J shed 5 bases, with 17 bases lying between them. The CDR3 is made up of 14 amino acids. This chain's CDR3 is CSVAVSAEGTEAFF. The CDR3 DNA reads TGCAGCGTTGCCGTGTCGGCCGAGGGGACTGAAGCTTTCTTT. Full variable domain (missing parts from reference TRBV29-1 and TRBJ1-1): SAVISQKPSRDICQRGTSLTIQCQVDSQVTMMFWYRQQPGQSLTLIATANQGSEATYESGFVIDKFPISRPNLTFSTLTVSNMSPEDSSIYLCSVAVSAEGTEAFFGQGTRLTVV.

The V and J genes are TRBV9 and TRBJ2-4; TRBD1 or TRBD2 may be the D gene (5 bases each). The CDR3 contains 14 residues. V lost 4 bases, J lost 4 bases, and 12 bases lay in between. The germline V gene has CDR1 SGDLS and CDR2 YYNGEE. CDR3 protein: CASSPGPQKNIQYF. The CDR3 nucleotides read TGTGCCAGCAGCCCGGGACCGCAAAAAAACATTCAGTACTTC.

The chain couples TRBV3-1 to TRBJ2-7; D unresolved. In germline, CDR1 is LGHDT, CDR2 YNNKEL (reference sequence). Trimming cost V 3 bases and J 5 bases, with 14 bases left between them. The CDR3 has 14 amino acids. As DNA, the CDR3 is TGTGCCAGCAGCCAGGACGTTTTTCCCAACGAGCAGTACTTC. Protein sequence: CASSQDVFPNEQYF.

This clonotype was observed a few times. CDR3 region: CASRDTGELFF. CDR3 in DNA: TGTGCCAGTAGGGATACCGGGGAGCTGTTTTTT. The chain uses TRBV10-3 and TRBJ2-2; no firm D call. The CDR3 loop spans 11 amino acids. Germline CDR1 reads ENHRY; CDR2 reads SYGVKD. Trimming left V 10 bases short and J 5 bases short, with 8 bases between.

This clonotype was counted at least ten times. This sequence joins TRBV7-2 and TRBJ2-5; TRBD1 is a possible D gene (5 bases). This CDR3 spans 12 amino acids. Germline V lookup: CDR1 SGHTA, CDR2 FQGNSA. Trimming stripped 2 bases from V and 5 bases from J, with 6 bases between. The CDR3 protein is CASSLQGETQYF. The CDR3 DNA sequence: TGTGCCAGCAGCTTACAGGGCGAGACCCAGTACTTC.

The genes are TRBV20-1 and TRBJ1-6, with D unclear. Looked up from germline, CDR1 is DFQATT and CDR2 is SNEGSKA (reference sequence). The CDR3 is made up of 15 amino acids. With 7 bases removed from V and 0 bases from J, the gap between germline ends came to 13 bases. The CDR3 sequence is CSVGRRSSYNSPLHF. Here the CDR3 DNA reads TGCAGTGTCGGCAGGAGGAGCTCCTATAATTCACCCCTCCACTTT.

V gene TRBV10-2 combines with J gene TRBJ1-1; no firm D call. This CDR3 region has 15 residues. Germline V lookup: CDR1 WSHSY, CDR2 SAAADI. The V and J ends lost 8 bases and 0 bases respectively, with 16 bases between them. The CDR3: CASSPEHSLNTEAFF. CDR3 nucleotide sequence: TGCGCCAGCTCTCCCGAGCACAGTTTGAACACTGAAGCTTTCTTT.

Turning to this clonotype: The junction differs from germline at one of its ends, possibly a read error. V usage is TRBV12-3 or TRBV12-4 and J usage is TRBJ2-5; TRBD1 agrees at 8 bases. The J call may be incorrect, as the DNA end agrees better with TRBJ2-7. CDR3 length equals 12 residues. CDR3 coding DNA: TGTGCCCGCAGTACGGACAGGGACGAGCAGTACTTC. Protein product: CARSTDRDEQYF.

Remarks on this clonotype: This could be a read error, since a much larger clone is one nucleotide away. This chain links TRBV4-3 with TRBJ1-2; no firm D call. Germline V gene lookup returns CDR1 LGHNA and CDR2 YSLEER. The length of the CDR3 is 13 residues. V shed 2 bases and J shed 4 bases, with 8 bases lying between them. The CDR3 DNA reads as TGCGCCAGCAGCCAACAGGTGGGCTATGGCTACACCTTC. It translates to CASSQQVGYGYTF.

This clonotype was seen a few times. The rearrangement links TRBV7-9 to TRBJ2-1, with 9 bases matching TRBD1. This CDR3 comprises 14 residues. With 4 bases clipped from V and 5 bases from J, the junction kept 3 bases outside the gene matches. CDR1 and CDR2 from the germline V gene are SEHNR and FQNEAQ (reference sequence). CDR3 coding DNA: TGTGCCAGCAGCTCCCGGGACAGGGACAATGAGCAGTTCTTC. Protein: CASSSRDRDNEQFF.

This chain links TRBV29-1 with TRBJ1-1; D may be TRBD1 (6 bases). The CDR3 extends over 12 amino acids. Germline values: CDR1 SQVTM, CDR2 ANQGSEA. Trimming cost V 2 bases and J 5 bases, with 9 bases left between them. The CDR3 sequence: CSVEQGRTEAFF. The CDR3 nucleotides are TGCAGCGTTGAACAGGGGCGTACTGAAGCTTTCTTT.

The chain carries TRBV12-3 or TRBV12-4 and TRBJ2-5; 8 bases match TRBD1. V dropped 8 bases and J dropped 4; count of bases not matched to a gene: 6. The CDR3 is made up of 13 amino acids. The CDR3 sequence is CASEADRGETQYF. CDR3 in DNA: TGTGCCAGCGAAGCCGACAGGGGAGAGACCCAGTACTTC.

This clonotype showed up just a few times. The chain links TRBV12-3 or TRBV12-4 to TRBJ2-5; 10 bases fit TRBD2. V lost 4 bases and J lost 4; bases outside the gene matches: 3. The CDR3 length is 14 residues. The CDR3 nucleotides are TGTGCCAGCAGTTCAGCGGGGGGGCCAGAGACCCAGTACTTC. Amino acid sequence: CASSSAGGPETQYF.

With regard to this clonotype: It may be a read error: a sequence one base away is much more abundant. The rearrangement links TRBV6-2 or TRBV6-3 to TRBJ2-1; D is possibly TRBD2 (6 bases). The CDR3 contains 14 residues. Trimming pared 8 bases from V and 8 bases from J, leaving 19 bases between. Germline CDR1 is MNHEY and CDR2 is SVGEGT. The CDR3, as DNA: TGTGCCAGCGGTGGACCGGGACTCCAGGATGAGCAGTTCTTC. Amino acids: CASGGPGLQDEQFF.

The table lists this clonotype with a count of one. The chain carries TRBV7-2 and TRBJ1-4, with 7 positions matching TRBD1. V trimming: 5 bases; J trimming: 1 base; junction bases outside the gene matches: 7. In germline, CDR1 is SGHTA, CDR2 FQGNSA. This CDR3 spans 16 amino acids. CDR3 bases: TGTGCCAGCAGCCCCCGGACAGGAAGAACTAATGAAAAACTGTTTTTT. Amino acid sequence: CASSPRTGRTNEKLFF.

V and J are TRBV9 and TRBJ2-7; 8 bases align to TRBD1. The CDR3 length is 15 residues. Germline V gene lookup returns CDR1 SGDLS and CDR2 YYNGEE. Trimming took 4 bases from V and 3 from J; bases not matched to a gene: 9. The CDR3 protein is CASSLYETGDYEQYF. The DNA of the CDR3 is TGTGCCAGCAGCCTCTACGAGACAGGGGACTACGAGCAGTACTTC. The complete variable domain, with remaining parts taken from reference TRBV9 and TRBJ2-7, reads DSGVTQTPKHLITATGQRVTLRCSPRSGDLSVYWYQQSLDQGLQFLIQYYNGEERAKGNILERFSAQQFPDLHSELNLSSLELGDSALYFCASSLYETGDYEQYFGPGTRLTVT.

The chain links TRBV4-3 to TRBJ1-2; D is uncertain. CDR3 length equals 11 residues. The germline gives CDR1 LGHNA, CDR2 YSLEER. V lost 6 bases and J lost 3, with 5 bases in between. The CDR3 sequence is CASRHDYGYTF. The CDR3 DNA sequence: TGCGCCAGCAGGCATGACTATGGCTACACCTTC.

This chain connects TRBV12-3 or TRBV12-4 to TRBJ2-3; the match to TRBD2 covers 8 bases. The CDR3 runs to 12 residues. Trimming at V came to 3 bases and at J to 8 bases, leaving 1 base not matched to a gene. This chain's CDR3 is CASSLGTSTQYF. The DNA of the CDR3 is TGTGCCAGCAGTTTGGGGACTAGTACGCAGTATTTT.

In nucleotides, the CDR3 is TGTGCCAGCAGTTACTCGCTTAATGGGCCGGCGGACAGAGCCTCCTACAATGAGCAGTTCTTC. Its translation: CASSYSLNGPADRASYNEQFF. The chain uses TRBV6-5 and TRBJ2-1; D may be TRBD1 (6 bases). Trimming stripped 0 bases from V and 0 bases from J, with 24 bases between. Germline loops: CDR1 MNHEY, CDR2 SVGAGI. The CDR3 runs to 21 residues.

This clonotype was seen only once. J is TRBJ2-5 and V is TRBV6-5; 10 bases agree with TRBD1. The J call may be incorrect, as the DNA end agrees better with TRBJ2-7. This CDR3 is built from 15 residues. Germline V CDR1 and CDR2: MNHEY, SVGAGI. The CDR3 DNA reads as TGTGCCAGCAGTTACGAGGGGACAGGGGACTACGAGCAGTACTTC. The encoded protein is CASSYEGTGDYEQYF.

The chain joins TRBV7-9 to TRBJ2-7; D gene unclear. With 5 bases removed from V and 3 bases from J, the gap between germline ends came to 14 bases. The germline V gene encodes CDR1 SEHNR and CDR2 FQNEAQ (reference sequence). The CDR3 covers 14 residues. The CDR3 DNA sequence: TGTGCCAGCAGCCCCCAGAATACCAACTACGAGCAGTACTTC. This translates into CASSPQNTNYEQYF.

A word on this clonotype: Mismatch with germline at one junction end may stem from a read error. V usage is TRBV9 and J usage is TRBJ2-2, with TRBD2 as a possible D gene (6 bases). Germline V gives CDR1 SGDLS, CDR2 YYNGEE. The CDR3 length is 14 residues. The DNA for the CDR3 is TGTGCCACCAGCGGGTCCGCGAACACCGGGGAGCTGTTTTTT. Protein product: CATSGSANTGELFF.

The chain joins TRBV2 to TRBJ2-6; a weak D match, TRBD1 (5 bases). Trimming cost V 3 bases and J 4 bases, with 13 bases left between them. This CDR3 has 16 amino acids. Per germline, CDR1 SNHLY and CDR2 FYNNEI. The CDR3 DNA sequence: TGTGCCAGCAGTGAGGCAGGGTATAGAGGGGCCAACGTCCTGACTTTC. It is translated as CASSEAGYRGANVLTF.

This clonotype was observed a handful of times. The gene calls are TRBV3-1 and TRBJ2-1; a weak D match, TRBD2 (7 bases). V was pared by 5 bases and J by 0 bases, with 11 bases between. The CDR3 sequence is 15 residues long. Germline values: CDR1 LGHDT, CDR2 YNNKEL (reference sequence). CDR3 loop: CASSVRGRSYNEQFF. CDR3 nucleotide sequence: TGTGCCAGCAGCGTGCGGGGGCGCTCCTACAATGAGCAGTTCTTC.

This chain uses TRBV12-3 or TRBV12-4 with TRBJ2-3, with D perhaps matching TRBD1 (6 bases). V lost 5 bases, J lost 5 bases, and 14 bases lay in between. CDR3 length equals 14 residues. The DNA for the CDR3 is TGTGCCAGCAGTAGGATCAGGGGTGGAGATACGCAGTATTTT. Amino acids: CASSRIRGGDTQYF.

The chain couples TRBV7-2 to TRBJ2-7; 8 bases align to TRBD1. Germline V gene lookup returns CDR1 SGHTA and CDR2 FQGNSA. With 4 bases clipped from V and 2 bases from J, the junction kept 4 bases outside the gene matches. CDR3 length: 14 residues. CDR3: CASSSGQGTYEQYF. CDR3 nucleotides: TGTGCCAGCAGCTCAGGACAGGGAACCTACGAGCAGTACTTC.

DNA of the CDR3: TGTGCCAGCTCATCGGACGTAGTAGCCAAAAACATTCAGTACTTC. Its translation is CASSSDVVAKNIQYF. The chain employs TRBV18 and TRBJ2-4; D call uncertain. Between the trimmed V and J ends, which lost 5 bases and 0 bases, there was a span of 11 bases. This CDR3 is 15 amino acids long. The germline V gene has CDR1 KGHSH and CDR2 LQKENI.